This T cell receptor beta chain was profiled in a study of CD8 T cells in ankylosing spondylitis (dated by TCRdb to the late 2010s). Study-wide context: T cell receptor beta repertoires were profiled in healthy donors and ankylosing spondylitis patients so that disease-linked TCR variants could be found. The whole study cohort included over a hundred healthy donors and 25 or so ankylosing spondylitis patients. Peripheral blood was sampled, and synovial fluid was also collected from ankylosing spondylitis patients.

This clonotype was seen at least ten times. Its recognized antigen is unknown. No base qualities exist here, and no much larger clone lies one base off it. Summary of the overall study and its limitations: Some of the motif variants had been reported before in the synovial fluid and blood of reactive arthritis patients, a finding that suggests common disease-initiation mechanisms. A CD8+ phenotype was shown by the disease-linked clones, which were found at relatively low frequencies in peripheral blood. According to the report, matched synovial fluid samples from ankylosing spondylitis patients were significantly enriched for the disease-linked clones. Blood from ankylosing spondylitis patients appeared to be characterized by a TCR beta motif made up of under 10 highly homologous amino acid variants.

Relative to germline, V is 0 bases shorter and J is 1 base shorter, with 15 bases between their ends. Inclusive of the bounding cysteine and phenylalanine, the CDR3 is 17 residues long. This entry keeps only the CDR3 DNA: 51 bases, framed from base 1. For CDR1 and CDR2, the germline V gene (reference sequence) lists DFQATT and SNEGSKA. Sequenced on an Illumina HiSeq 2500. TCR beta libraries were prepared by quantitative 5'-RACE with molecular barcodes. Processing in the source paper ran as follows. A new computational method, built on a probabilistic model of VDJ rearrangement, was used to identify disease-linked TCR variants. The public reads were quality trimmed at Q25 with fastp and then assembled into clones with MiXCR by TCRdb, keeping productive beta chains. Rows with a matching CDR3 protein are joined into one entry that keeps the most common DNA and genes. V and J calls and clone size were set by TCRdb, not the authors. For this sample the table gives approximately 540,000 distinct CDR3 sequences, of which roughly 13% were detected only once. Almost 7% of the sample comes from the top ten.

The sample was blood, either unsorted or a sorted T cell fraction (not recorded which). Rearrangement joined TRBV20-1 to TRBJ1-4; a weak D assignment points to TRBD1 (5 bases agree). This sequence originates from a male donor with ankylosing spondylitis. Here is the DNA: TGCAGTGCTAGAGAGGCGAGGCAGGGCAGAACTAATGAAAAACTGTTTTTT. Its coded protein is CSAREARQGRTNEKLFF.